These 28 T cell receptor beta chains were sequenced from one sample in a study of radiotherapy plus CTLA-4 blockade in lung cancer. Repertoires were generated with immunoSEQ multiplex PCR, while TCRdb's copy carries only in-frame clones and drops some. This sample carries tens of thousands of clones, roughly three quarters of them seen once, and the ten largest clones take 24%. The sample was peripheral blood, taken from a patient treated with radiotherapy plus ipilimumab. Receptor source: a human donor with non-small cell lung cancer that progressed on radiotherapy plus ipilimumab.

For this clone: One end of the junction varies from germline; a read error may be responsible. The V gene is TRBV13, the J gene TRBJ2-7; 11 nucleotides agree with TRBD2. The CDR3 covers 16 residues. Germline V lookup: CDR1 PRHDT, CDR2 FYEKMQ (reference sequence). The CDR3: CASSLGTGTSGYEQYF. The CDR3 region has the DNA TGTGCCAGCAGTTTAGGGACCGGGACTAGCGGATACGAGCAGTACTTC.

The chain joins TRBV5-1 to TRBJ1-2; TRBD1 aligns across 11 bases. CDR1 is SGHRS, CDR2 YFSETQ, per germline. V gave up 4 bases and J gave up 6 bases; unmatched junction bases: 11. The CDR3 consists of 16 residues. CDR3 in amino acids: CASSPGQGAGSDGYTF. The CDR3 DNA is TGCGCCAGCAGCCCTGGACAGGGGGCGGGTAGTGATGGCTACACCTTC.

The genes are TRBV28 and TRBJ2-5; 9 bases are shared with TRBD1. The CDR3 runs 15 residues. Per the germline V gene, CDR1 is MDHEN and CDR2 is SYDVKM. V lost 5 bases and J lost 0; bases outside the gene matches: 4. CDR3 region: CASSGDRAYQETQYF. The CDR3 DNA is TGTGCCAGCAGTGGGGACAGGGCCTACCAAGAGACCCAGTACTTC.

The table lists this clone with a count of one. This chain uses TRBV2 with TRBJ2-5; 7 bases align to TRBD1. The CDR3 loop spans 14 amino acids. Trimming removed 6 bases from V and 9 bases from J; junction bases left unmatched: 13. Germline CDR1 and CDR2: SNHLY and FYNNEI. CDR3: CASRDGQVFMAQYF. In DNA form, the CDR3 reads TGTGCCAGCAGGGACGGACAGGTTTTTATGGCCCAGTACTTC.

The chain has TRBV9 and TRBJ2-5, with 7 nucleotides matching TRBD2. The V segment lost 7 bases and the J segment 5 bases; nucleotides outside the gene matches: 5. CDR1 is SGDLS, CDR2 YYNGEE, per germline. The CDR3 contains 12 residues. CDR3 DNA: TGTGCCAGCCGGGGGGAGGGGGAGACCCAGTACTTC. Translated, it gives CASRGEGETQYF.

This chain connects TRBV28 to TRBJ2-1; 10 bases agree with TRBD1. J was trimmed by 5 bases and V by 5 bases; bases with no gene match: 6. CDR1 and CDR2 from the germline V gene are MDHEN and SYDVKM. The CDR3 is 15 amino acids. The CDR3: CASSIIGTGDNEQFF. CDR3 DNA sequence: TGTGCCAGCAGTATCATCGGGACAGGGGACAATGAGCAGTTCTTC.

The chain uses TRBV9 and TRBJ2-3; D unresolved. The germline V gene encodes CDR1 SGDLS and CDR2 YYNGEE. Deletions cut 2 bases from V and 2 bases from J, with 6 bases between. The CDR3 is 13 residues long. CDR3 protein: CASSVLNTDTQYF. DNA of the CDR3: TGTGCCAGCAGCGTTCTGAACACAGATACGCAGTATTTT.

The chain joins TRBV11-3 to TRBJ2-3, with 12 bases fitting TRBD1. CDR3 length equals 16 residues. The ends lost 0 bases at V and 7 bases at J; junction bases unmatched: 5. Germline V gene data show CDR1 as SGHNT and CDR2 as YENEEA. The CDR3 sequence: CASSLDPGQGANTQYF. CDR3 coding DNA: TGTGCCAGCAGCTTAGATCCGGGACAGGGGGCGAATACGCAGTATTTT. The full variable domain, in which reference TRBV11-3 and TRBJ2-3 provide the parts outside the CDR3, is EAGVVQSPRYKIIEKKQPVAFWCNPISGHNTLYWYLQNLGQGPELLIRYENEEAVDDSQLPKDRFSAERLKGVDSTLKIQPAELGDSAVYLCASSLDPGQGANTQYFGPGTRLTVL.

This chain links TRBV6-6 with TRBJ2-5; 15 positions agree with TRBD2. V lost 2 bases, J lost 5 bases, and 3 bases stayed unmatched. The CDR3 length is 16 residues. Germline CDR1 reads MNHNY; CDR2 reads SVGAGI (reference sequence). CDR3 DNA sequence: TGTGCCAGCAGTTACGGACTAGCGGGAGGGTTGGAGACCCAGTACTTC. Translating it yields CASSYGLAGGLETQYF.

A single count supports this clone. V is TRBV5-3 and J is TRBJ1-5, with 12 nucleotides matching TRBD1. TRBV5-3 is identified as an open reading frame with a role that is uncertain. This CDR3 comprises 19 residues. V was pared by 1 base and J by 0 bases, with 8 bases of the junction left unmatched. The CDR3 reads CARSLYRDRGQHSNQPQHF. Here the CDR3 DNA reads TGTGCCAGAAGCTTGTACCGGGACAGGGGGCAACATAGCAATCAGCCCCAGCATTTT.

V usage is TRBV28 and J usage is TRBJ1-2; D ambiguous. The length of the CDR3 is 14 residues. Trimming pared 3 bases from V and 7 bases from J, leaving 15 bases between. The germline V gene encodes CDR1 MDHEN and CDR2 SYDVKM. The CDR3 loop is CASSFSRAAGGYTF. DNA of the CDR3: TGTGCCAGCAGTTTCTCCCGGGCCGCGGGTGGCTACACCTTC.

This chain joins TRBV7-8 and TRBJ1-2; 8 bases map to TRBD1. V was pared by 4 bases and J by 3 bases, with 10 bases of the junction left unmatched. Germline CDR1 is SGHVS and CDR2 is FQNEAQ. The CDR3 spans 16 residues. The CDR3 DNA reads TGTGCCAGCAGCTCAAGGGCCAGGGGACAGGACTATGGCTACACCTTC. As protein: CASSSRARGQDYGYTF.

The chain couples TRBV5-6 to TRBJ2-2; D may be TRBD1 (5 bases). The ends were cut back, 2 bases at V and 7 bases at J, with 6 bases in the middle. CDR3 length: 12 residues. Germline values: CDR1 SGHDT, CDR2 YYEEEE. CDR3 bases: TGTGCCAGCAGCTTCGACAGCGGGGAGCTGTTTTTT. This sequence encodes CASSFDSGELFF.

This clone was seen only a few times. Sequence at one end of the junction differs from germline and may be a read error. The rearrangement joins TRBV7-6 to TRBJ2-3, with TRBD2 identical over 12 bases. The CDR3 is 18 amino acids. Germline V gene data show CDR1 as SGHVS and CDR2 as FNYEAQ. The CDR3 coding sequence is TGTGCCAGCAGCCTAGCCACTAGCGGGAGGTCTACCCCAGATACGCAGTATTTT. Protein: CASSLATSGRSTPDTQYF.

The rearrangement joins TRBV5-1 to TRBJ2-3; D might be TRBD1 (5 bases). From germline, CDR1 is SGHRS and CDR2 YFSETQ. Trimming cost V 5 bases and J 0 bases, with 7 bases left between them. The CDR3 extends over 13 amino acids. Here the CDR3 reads CASSSGSTDTQYF. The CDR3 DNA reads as TGCGCCAGCAGTTCAGGGAGCACAGATACGCAGTATTTT.

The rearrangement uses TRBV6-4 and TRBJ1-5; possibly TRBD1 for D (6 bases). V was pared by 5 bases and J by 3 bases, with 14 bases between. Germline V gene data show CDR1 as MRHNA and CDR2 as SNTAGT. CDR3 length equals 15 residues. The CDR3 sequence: CASSFVDRINQPQHF. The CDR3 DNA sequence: TGTGCCAGCAGTTTCGTGGACAGAATCAATCAGCCCCAGCATTTT.

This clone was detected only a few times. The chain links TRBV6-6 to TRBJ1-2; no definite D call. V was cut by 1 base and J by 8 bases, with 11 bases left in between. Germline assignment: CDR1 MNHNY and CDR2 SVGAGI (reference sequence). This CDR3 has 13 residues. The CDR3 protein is CASSYLGTEGYTF. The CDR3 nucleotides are TGTGCCAGCAGTTACTTGGGTACGGAAGGCTACACCTTC.

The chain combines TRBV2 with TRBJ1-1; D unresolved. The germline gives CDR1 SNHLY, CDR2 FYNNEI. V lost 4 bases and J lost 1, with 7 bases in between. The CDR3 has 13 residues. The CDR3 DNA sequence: TGTGCCAGCAGTGTTCTCTGGAACACTGAAGCTTTCTTT. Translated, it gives CASSVLWNTEAFF.

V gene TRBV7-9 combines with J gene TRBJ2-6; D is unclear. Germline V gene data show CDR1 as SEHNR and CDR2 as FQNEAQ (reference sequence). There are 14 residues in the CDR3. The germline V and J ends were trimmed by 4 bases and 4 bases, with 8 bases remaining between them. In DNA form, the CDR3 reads TGTGCCAGCAGCTCGAGGACCGGGGCCAACGTCCTGACTTTC. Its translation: CASSSRTGANVLTF.

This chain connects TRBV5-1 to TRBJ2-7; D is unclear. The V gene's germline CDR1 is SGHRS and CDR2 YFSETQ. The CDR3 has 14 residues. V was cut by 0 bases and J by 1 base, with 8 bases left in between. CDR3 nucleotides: TGCGCCAGCAGCTTGGAGGTCAGTTCCTACGAGCAGTACTTC. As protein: CASSLEVSSYEQYF.

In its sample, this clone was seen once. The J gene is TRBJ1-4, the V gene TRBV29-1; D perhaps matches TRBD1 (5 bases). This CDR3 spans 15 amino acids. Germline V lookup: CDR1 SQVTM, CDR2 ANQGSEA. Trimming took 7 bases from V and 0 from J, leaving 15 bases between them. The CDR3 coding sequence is TGCAGCGCCTCCGGGGAAGGGGCAACTAATGAAAAACTGTTTTTT. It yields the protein CSASGEGATNEKLFF.

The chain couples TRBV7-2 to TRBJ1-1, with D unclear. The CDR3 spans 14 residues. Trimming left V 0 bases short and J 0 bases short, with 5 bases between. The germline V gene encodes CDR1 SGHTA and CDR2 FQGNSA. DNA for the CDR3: TGTGCCAGCAGCTTAGCAGGCGTGAACACTGAAGCTTTCTTT. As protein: CASSLAGVNTEAFF.

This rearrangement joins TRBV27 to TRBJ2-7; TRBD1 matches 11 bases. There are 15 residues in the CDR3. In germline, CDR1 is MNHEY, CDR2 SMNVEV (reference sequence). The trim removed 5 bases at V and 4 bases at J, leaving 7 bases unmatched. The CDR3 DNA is TGTGCCAGCAGTCCGGGGACAGGGGGGTCATACGAGCAGTACTTC. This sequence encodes CASSPGTGGSYEQYF.

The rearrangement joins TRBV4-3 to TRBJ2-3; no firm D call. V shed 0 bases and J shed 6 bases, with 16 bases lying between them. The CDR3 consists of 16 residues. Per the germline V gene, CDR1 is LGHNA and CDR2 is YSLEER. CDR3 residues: CASSQEVGSGFDTQYF. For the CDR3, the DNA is TGCGCCAGCAGCCAAGAGGTTGGCAGTGGTTTTGATACGCAGTATTTT.

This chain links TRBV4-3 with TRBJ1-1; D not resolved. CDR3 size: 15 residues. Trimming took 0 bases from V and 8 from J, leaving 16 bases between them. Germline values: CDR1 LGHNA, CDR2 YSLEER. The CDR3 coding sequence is TGCGCCAGCAGCCAAGACTCTAACTGGATGGGGGAAGCTTTCTTT. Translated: CASSQDSNWMGEAFF.

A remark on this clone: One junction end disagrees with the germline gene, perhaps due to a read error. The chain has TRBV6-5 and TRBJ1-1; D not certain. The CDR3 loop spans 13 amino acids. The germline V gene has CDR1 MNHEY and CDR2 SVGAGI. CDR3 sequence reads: CASSYYHYTEAFF. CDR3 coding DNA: TGTGCCAGCAGCTACTACCATTACACTGAAGCTTTCTTT.

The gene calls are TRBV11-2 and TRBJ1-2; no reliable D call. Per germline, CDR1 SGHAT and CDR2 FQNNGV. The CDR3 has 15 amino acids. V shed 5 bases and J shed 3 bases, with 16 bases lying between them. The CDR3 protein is CASSPETYFDYGYTF. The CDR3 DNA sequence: TGTGCCAGCAGCCCGGAGACATATTTTGACTATGGCTACACCTTC.

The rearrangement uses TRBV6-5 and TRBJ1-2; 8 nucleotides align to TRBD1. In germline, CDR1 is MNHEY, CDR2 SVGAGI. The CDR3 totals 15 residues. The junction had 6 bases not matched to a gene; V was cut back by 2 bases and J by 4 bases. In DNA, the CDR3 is TGTGCCAGCAGTTACACTATGACAGGGGCCTATGGCTACACCTTC. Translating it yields CASSYTMTGAYGYTF.